The clone carrying this T cell receptor beta chain was seen many times. Its specificity is not known. In patients aged 18 to 65, hyperthyroidism was newly diagnosed, with duration under 2 months. V was clipped by 5 bases and J by 3 bases, with 20 bases between them. The length of the CDR3 is 16 residues. CDR1 and CDR2 from the germline V gene are SEHNR and FQNEAQ (reference sequence). The sample belongs to a study of T cells in Graves' hyperthyroidism and ophthalmopathy. General observations from the study: Most clonotypes expanded in the thyroid (above 0.001) were also present in blood.

It was RNA transcripts that yielded the amplified TCR beta CDR3 regions. The HTBI primer set served for first-round RT-PCR of the TCR CDR3. One entry per CDR3 protein results from TCRdb running MiXCR on the multiplex PCR reads. The repertoire holds around 690,000 distinct CDR3 sequences, with around 16% as singletons. The TCR originated in a middle-aged man with Graves' hyperthyroidism. The chain joins TRBV7-9 to TRBJ2-7; the D gene is possibly TRBD1 (5 bases). Sequenced: blood. For the CDR3, the DNA is TGTGCCAGCAGCACCATAGAAGGGGAACGAGACTACGAGCAGTACTTC. As protein: CASSTIEGERDYEQYF.